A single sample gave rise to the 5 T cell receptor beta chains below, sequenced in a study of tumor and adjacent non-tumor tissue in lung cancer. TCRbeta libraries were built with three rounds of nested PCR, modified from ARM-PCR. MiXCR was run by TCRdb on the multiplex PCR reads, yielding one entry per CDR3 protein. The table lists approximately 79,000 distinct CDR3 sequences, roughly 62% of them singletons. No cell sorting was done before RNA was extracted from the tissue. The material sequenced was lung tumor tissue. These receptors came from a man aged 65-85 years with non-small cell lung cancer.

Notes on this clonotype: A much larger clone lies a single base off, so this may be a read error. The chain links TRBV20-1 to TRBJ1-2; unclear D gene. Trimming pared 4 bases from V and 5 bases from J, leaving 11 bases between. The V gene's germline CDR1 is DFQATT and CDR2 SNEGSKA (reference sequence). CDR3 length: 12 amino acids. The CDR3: CSAIDWEYGYTF. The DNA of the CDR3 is TGCAGTGCTATCGACTGGGAGTATGGCTACACCTTC.

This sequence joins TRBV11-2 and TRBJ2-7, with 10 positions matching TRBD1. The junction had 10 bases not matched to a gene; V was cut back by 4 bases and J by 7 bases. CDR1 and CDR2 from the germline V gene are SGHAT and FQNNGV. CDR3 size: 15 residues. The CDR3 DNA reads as TGTGCCAGCAGCTGGACAGGGGGTTCTGAGGATGAGCAGTACTTC. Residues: CASSWTGGSEDEQYF.

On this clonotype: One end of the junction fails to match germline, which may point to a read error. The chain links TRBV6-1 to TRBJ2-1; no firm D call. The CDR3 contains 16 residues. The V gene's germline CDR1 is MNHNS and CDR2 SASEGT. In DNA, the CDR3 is TGTGCCAGCAGTGACATCTGGGGTTCTGGCTACAATGAGCAATTCTTC. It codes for CASSDIWGSGYNEQFF.

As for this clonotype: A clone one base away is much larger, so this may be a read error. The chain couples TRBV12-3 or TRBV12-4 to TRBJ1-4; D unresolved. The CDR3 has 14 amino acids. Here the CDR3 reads CASSPGMGNGKLFF. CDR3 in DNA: TGTGCCAGCAGTCCGGGGATGGGTAATGGAAAACTGTTTTTT.

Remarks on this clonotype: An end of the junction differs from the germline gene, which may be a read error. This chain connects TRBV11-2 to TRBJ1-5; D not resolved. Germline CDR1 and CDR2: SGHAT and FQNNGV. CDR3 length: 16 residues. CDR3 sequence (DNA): TGTGTCAGCAACTTAGTGGGTGTCAATGGCAATCAGCCCCAGCATTTT. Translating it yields CVSNLVGVNGNQPQHF.